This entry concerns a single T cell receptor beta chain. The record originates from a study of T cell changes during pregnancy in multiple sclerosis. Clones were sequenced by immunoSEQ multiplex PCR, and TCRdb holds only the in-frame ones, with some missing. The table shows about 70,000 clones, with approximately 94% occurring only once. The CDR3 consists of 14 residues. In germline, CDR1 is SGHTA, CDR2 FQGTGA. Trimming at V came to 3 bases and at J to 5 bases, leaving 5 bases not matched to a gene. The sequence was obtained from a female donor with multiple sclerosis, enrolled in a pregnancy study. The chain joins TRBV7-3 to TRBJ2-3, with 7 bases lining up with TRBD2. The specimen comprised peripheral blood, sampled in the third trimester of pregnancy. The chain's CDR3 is CASSLGIAGDTQYF. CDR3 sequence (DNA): TGTGCCAGCAGCTTGGGTATAGCGGGAGATACGCAGTATTTT.